This TCR beta chain was observed in a study of neurological immune-mediated disorders. V was trimmed by 3 bases and J by 7 bases, leaving 7 bases between them. The CDR3 sequence is 11 residues long. Germline values: CDR1 DFQATT, CDR2 SNEGSKA (reference sequence). The cDNA was produced through 5'RACE with 10-nucleotide random UMIs. TCRdb reprocessed the 5' RACE reads via MiXCR and lists one record per CDR3 protein. The top ten hold about 6% of the sample, which has tens of thousands of distinct CDR3 sequences, around 4.3% seen once. Notes on this clonotype: The CDR3 does not close with the conserved phenylalanine or tryptophan, likely indicating a read error.

The sample was PBMCs. This TCR was sampled from a woman aged 60-75 years with multiple sclerosis. J is TRBJ2-1 and V is TRBV20-1; D not certain. The CDR3 loop reads CSASFMNEQFN. The CDR3 DNA reads TGCAGTGCTAGTTTTATGAATGAGCAGTTCAAC.